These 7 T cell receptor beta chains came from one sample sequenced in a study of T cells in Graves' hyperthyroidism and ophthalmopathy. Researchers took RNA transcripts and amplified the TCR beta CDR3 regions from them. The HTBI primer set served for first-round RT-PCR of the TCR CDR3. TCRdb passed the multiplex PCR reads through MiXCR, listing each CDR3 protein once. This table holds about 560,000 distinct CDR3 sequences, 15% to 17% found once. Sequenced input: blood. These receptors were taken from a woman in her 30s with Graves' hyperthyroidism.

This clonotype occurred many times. The CDR3 loop reads CASSFGQGRTYEQYF. The CDR3 bases are TGCGCCAGCAGCTTCGGACAGGGGAGGACCTACGAGCAGTACTTC. J is TRBJ2-7 and V is TRBV5-1; 9 bases are a match to TRBD1. V was pared by 2 bases and J by 2 bases, with 5 bases of the junction left unmatched. There are 15 residues in the CDR3. Per germline, CDR1 SGHRS and CDR2 YFSETQ.

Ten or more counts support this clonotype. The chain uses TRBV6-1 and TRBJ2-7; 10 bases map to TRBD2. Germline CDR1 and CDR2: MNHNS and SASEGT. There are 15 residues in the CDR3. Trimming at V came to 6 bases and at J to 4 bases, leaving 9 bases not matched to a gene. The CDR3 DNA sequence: TGTGCCAGCAGACCCCGAGGAGCGGGAGGGTACGAGCAGTACTTC. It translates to CASRPRGAGGYEQYF.

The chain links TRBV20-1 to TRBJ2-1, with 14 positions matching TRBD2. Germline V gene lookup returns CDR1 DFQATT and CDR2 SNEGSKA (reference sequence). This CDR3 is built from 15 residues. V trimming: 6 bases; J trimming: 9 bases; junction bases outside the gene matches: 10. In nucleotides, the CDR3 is TGCAGTGCCCAGTCGGGACTAGCGGGAGTGTCTGAGCAGTTCTTC. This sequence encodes CSAQSGLAGVSEQFF.

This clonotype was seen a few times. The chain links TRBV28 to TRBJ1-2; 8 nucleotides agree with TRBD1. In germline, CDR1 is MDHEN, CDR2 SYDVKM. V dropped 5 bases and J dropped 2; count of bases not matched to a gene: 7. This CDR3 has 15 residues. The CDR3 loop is CASSPQGAQNYGYTF. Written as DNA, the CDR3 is TGTGCCAGCAGTCCTCAGGGGGCGCAGAACTATGGCTACACCTTC.

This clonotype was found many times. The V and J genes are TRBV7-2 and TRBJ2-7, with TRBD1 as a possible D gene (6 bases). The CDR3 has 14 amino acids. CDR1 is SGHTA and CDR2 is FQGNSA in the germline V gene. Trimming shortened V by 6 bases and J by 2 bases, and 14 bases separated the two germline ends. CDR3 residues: CASSLPGQTYEQYF. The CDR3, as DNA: TGTGCCAGCAGTTTACCGGGACAAACCTACGAGCAGTACTTC.

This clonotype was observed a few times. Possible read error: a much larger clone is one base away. CDR3 sequence: CASSPSRDAEAFF. The CDR3 DNA is TGTGCCAGCTCACCGAGCAGGGACGCTGAAGCTTTCTTT. The chain joins TRBV18 to TRBJ1-1, with D possibly matching TRBD1 (5 bases). The CDR3 has 13 amino acids. Per germline, CDR1 KGHSH and CDR2 LQKENI. The V end lost 3 bases, the J end lost 6 bases, and 11 bases lay between the germline ends.

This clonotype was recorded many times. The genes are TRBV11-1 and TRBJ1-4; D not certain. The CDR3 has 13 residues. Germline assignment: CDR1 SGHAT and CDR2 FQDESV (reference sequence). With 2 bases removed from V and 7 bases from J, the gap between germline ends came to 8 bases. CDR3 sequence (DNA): TGTGCCAGCAGCTTAAACGAAGTTGAAAAACTGTTTTTT. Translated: CASSLNEVEKLFF.